This T cell receptor (beta chain) was captured by sequencing in a study of CD8+ T cells in alopecia areata. The CDR3 is made up of 15 amino acids. Germline CDR1 is SGHRS and CDR2 is YFSETQ. J was trimmed by 5 bases and V by 2 bases; bases with no gene match: 5. cDNA prepared by RNA extraction and subsequent reverse transcription served as the template for sequencing. Profiled with immunoSEQ multiplex PCR; TCRdb holds only in-frame clones, not every one. The sample comprises 100,000 to 150,000 clones, around three fifths of which are singletons, and less than 5.5% rests with the top ten. This TCR was sampled from a human donor with alopecia areata. The chain recombines TRBV5-1 with TRBJ2-1; 9 nucleotides match TRBD1. The source was CD4+ T cells sorted from blood, collected at week 0. The CDR3 nucleotides read TGCGCCAGCAGCTTAGCCGGGACAGGGAACAATGAGCAGTTCTTC. Protein product: CASSLAGTGNNEQFF.